This T cell receptor (beta chain) appears in the sequencing data of a study of blood T cell repertoires in COVID-19. Germline CDR1 is SGHRS and CDR2 is YFSETQ. V was pared by 0 bases and J by 7 bases, with 1 base of the junction left unmatched. This CDR3 has 14 amino acids. The data were produced by immunoSEQ multiplex PCR, yet TCRdb's version contains in-frame clones alone and is incomplete. The repertoire holds some 250,000 clones, with about 80% as singletons. Sequencing was done on a sample of PBMCs or T cells enriched from blood (not recorded which). The receptor was isolated from a man in his forties who had recovered from COVID-19. The chain links TRBV5-1 to TRBJ2-1; 10 bases fit TRBD2. CDR3 protein: CASSLETSGNEQFF. The CDR3 coding sequence is TGCGCCAGCAGCTTGGAGACTAGCGGGAATGAGCAGTTCTTC.